Each of the 18 T cell receptor beta chains below was sequenced from the same sample in a study of CD8 T cells in Susac syndrome. After extraction with the RNeasy kit, roughly 0.5 to 1 ug of the RNA was reverse transcribed using random hexamers. TCRdb reprocessed the immunoSEQ multiplex PCR reads with MiXCR, giving one entry per CDR3 protein. The sample has 95,000 to 150,000 distinct CDR3 sequences, roughly 94% seen once. Sequencing was done on a sample of CD8+ T cells from PBMCs. Receptors were obtained from a human donor with Susac syndrome.

This chain links TRBV13 with TRBJ2-2, with a weak D call TRBD2 (6 bases). Trimming removed 5 bases at V and 3 bases at J, with 19 bases between. The CDR3 loop spans 17 amino acids. From germline, CDR1 is PRHDT and CDR2 FYEKMQ (reference sequence). CDR3 region: CASSQSGAGRYTGELFF. CDR3 nucleotides: TGTGCCAGCAGCCAGAGCGGCGCAGGGAGGTACACCGGGGAGCTGTTTTTT.

The V call is TRBV13, the J call TRBJ2-3, with 13 nucleotides matching TRBD2. The CDR3 loop spans 16 amino acids. CDR1 PRHDT and CDR2 FYEKMQ come from the germline V gene (reference sequence). Trimming cost V 5 bases and J 4 bases; bases outside gene matches: 6. CDR3 loop: CASSPLTSGGPDTQYF. CDR3 nucleotide sequence: TGTGCCAGCAGCCCTTTGACTAGCGGGGGGCCAGATACGCAGTATTTT.

For the CDR3, the DNA is TGTGCCAGCAGCCTCACCCTGGACGGGGGAGGGCCAGATACGCAGTATTTT. Protein: CASSLTLDGGGPDTQYF. The chain links TRBV7-9 to TRBJ2-3, with 7 bases identical to TRBD2. Germline values: CDR1 SEHNR, CDR2 FQNEAQ (reference sequence). The CDR3 sequence is 17 residues long. The V and J ends lost 5 bases and 4 bases, in that order; junction bases with no gene match: 15.

V gene TRBV9 combines with J gene TRBJ2-2; D uncertain. Germline CDR1 and CDR2: SGDLS and YYNGEE. The CDR3 runs 14 residues. The germline V and J ends were trimmed by 0 bases and 6 bases, with 9 bases remaining between them. CDR3 nucleotides: TGTGCCAGCAGCGTAGAAGGTGGGGCCGGGGAGCTGTTTTTT. It yields the protein CASSVEGGAGELFF.

The J gene is TRBJ1-2, the V gene TRBV9; D remains ambiguous. CDR1 is SGDLS, CDR2 YYNGEE, per germline. This CDR3 is 13 amino acids long. V was pared by 3 bases and J by 4 bases, with 10 bases between. The CDR3 here is CASSDGSSYGYTF. CDR3 nucleotide sequence: TGTGCCAGCAGCGACGGGTCGTCCTATGGCTACACCTTC.

The V and J genes are TRBV7-2 and TRBJ2-7; D is uncertain. Germline V gene lookup returns CDR1 SGHTA and CDR2 FQGNSA. V lost 4 bases and J lost 5, with 18 bases in between. This CDR3 comprises 15 residues. CDR3 sequence reads: CASSSPIPYRNEQYF. The CDR3 DNA is TGTGCCAGCAGCTCTCCCATCCCCTATAGGAACGAGCAGTACTTC. Together with reference TRBV7-2 and TRBJ2-7, the CDR3 gives the full variable domain: GAGVSQSPSNKVTEKGKDVELRCDPISGHTALYWYRQSLGQGLEFLIYFQGNSAPDKSGLPSDRFSAERTGGSVSTLTIQRTQQEDSAVYLCASSSPIPYRNEQYFGPGTRLTVT.

The J gene is TRBJ2-2, the V gene TRBV6-1; D remains ambiguous. CDR1 MNHNS and CDR2 SASEGT come from the germline V gene. The germline V and J ends were trimmed by 8 bases and 0 bases, with 7 bases remaining between them. There are 13 residues in the CDR3. CDR3 coding DNA: TGTGCCAGCCACGCGCCGAACACCGGGGAGCTGTTTTTT. Translated, it gives CASHAPNTGELFF.

V is TRBV20-1 and J is TRBJ2-5, with TRBD2 identical over 13 bases. Germline assignment: CDR1 DFQATT and CDR2 SNEGSKA (reference sequence). The V gene end was trimmed by 3 bases and the J gene end by 5 bases; junction bases not matched to a gene: 6. The CDR3 runs to 15 residues. The CDR3 region is CSARTSGGPGETQYF. The CDR3 region has the DNA TGCAGTGCTAGGACTAGCGGGGGGCCGGGGGAGACCCAGTACTTC.

This clonotype came up once. As DNA, the CDR3 is TGTGCCTGGAGCCCACGGGGCAGGTACATGAACACTGAAGCTTTCTTT. Amino acid sequence: CAWSPRGRYMNTEAFF. This rearrangement joins TRBV30 to TRBJ1-1; a possible D gene is TRBD1 (5 bases). Trimming removed 3 bases from V and 0 bases from J, with 17 bases in between. CDR3 length: 16 amino acids. Per the germline V gene, CDR1 is GTSNPN and CDR2 is SVGIG (reference sequence).

This chain uses TRBV20-1 with TRBJ2-1; D may match TRBD1 or TRBD2 (5 bases each). Deletions cut 4 bases from V and 0 bases from J, with 13 bases between. CDR3 size: 15 residues. Looked up from germline, CDR1 is DFQATT and CDR2 is SNEGSKA (reference sequence). Written as DNA, the CDR3 is TGCAGTGCTACCGGGACGACGGTCTCCTACAATGAGCAGTTCTTC. Its translation is CSATGTTVSYNEQFF.

The CDR3 here is CASSAPGVAGVSNEQFF. The CDR3 DNA follows: TGTGCCAGCAGCGCCCCCGGGGTAGCGGGGGTTTCTAATGAGCAGTTCTTC. The chain joins TRBV9 to TRBJ2-1, with TRBD2 matching over 9 bases. The CDR3 extends over 17 amino acids. Germline CDR1 is SGDLS and CDR2 is YYNGEE. V shed 3 bases and J 7 bases; nucleotides not matched to a gene: 14.

This rearrangement joins TRBV4-1 to TRBJ1-4; D unresolved. CDR3 length: 16 residues. CDR1 MGHRA and CDR2 YSYEKL come from the germline V gene. V dropped 1 base and J dropped 0 bases, with 9 bases sitting between them. DNA for the CDR3: TGCGCCAGCAGCCAAGGGTCCTCTTCAACTAATGAAAAACTGTTTTTT. Translation: CASSQGSSSTNEKLFF.

The V gene is TRBV6-2 or TRBV6-3, the J gene TRBJ2-7; no reliable D call. Germline CDR1 and CDR2: MNHEY and SVGEGT. The CDR3 runs to 13 residues. Deletions cut 2 bases from V and 2 bases from J, with 7 bases between. The CDR3 DNA follows: TGTGCCAGCAGTTACGGGGTCCCCTACGAGCAGTACTTC. Translated: CASSYGVPYEQYF.

The rearrangement links TRBV30 to TRBJ2-1; tentative D call: TRBD1 (6 bases). From germline, CDR1 is GTSNPN and CDR2 SVGIG (reference sequence). Trimming stripped 1 base from V and 5 bases from J, with 15 bases between. The CDR3 extends over 15 amino acids. In DNA form, the CDR3 reads TGTGCCTGGAGTGAAGACACAGGGCAACACAATGAGCAGTTCTTC. Its protein product is CAWSEDTGQHNEQFF.

This clonotype was seen just once. This rearrangement joins TRBV9 to TRBJ1-2; unclear D gene. The ends were cut back, 0 bases at V and 5 bases at J, with 8 bases in the middle. The V gene's germline CDR1 is SGDLS and CDR2 YYNGEE. The CDR3 length is 13 residues. Written as DNA, the CDR3 is TGTGCCAGCAGCGTAGTTTCGGGTTATGGCTACACCTTC. Translated: CASSVVSGYGYTF.

J is TRBJ2-5 and V is TRBV9; D ambiguous. V gave up 3 bases and J gave up 3 bases, with 9 bases separating them. Per germline, CDR1 SGDLS and CDR2 YYNGEE. The CDR3 runs to 13 residues. Here the CDR3 reads CASSADREETQYF. CDR3 bases: TGTGCCAGCAGCGCAGACCGGGAAGAGACCCAGTACTTC. Together with reference TRBV9 and TRBJ2-5, the CDR3 gives the full variable domain: DSGVTQTPKHLITATGQRVTLRCSPRSGDLSVYWYQQSLDQGLQFLIQYYNGEERAKGNILERFSAQQFPDLHSELNLSSLELGDSALYFCASSADREETQYFGPGTRLLVL.

The chain carries TRBV27 and TRBJ2-3, with TRBD2 matching over 7 bases. Germline CDR1 reads MNHEY; CDR2 reads SMNVEV (reference sequence). The V segment lost 5 bases and the J segment 0 bases; nucleotides outside the gene matches: 8. This CDR3 has 16 residues. The CDR3 protein is CASSRKAGTSTDTQYF. CDR3 DNA: TGTGCCAGCAGTCGGAAAGCGGGGACTAGCACAGATACGCAGTATTTT.

The V and J genes are TRBV29-1 and TRBJ2-1; D perhaps matches TRBD1 (5 bases). The CDR3 is 14 residues long. Germline CDR1 and CDR2: SQVTM and ANQGSEA. Trimming removed 0 bases from V and 2 bases from J, with 8 bases in between. CDR3 sequence: CSVEDRATYNEQFF. In DNA, the CDR3 is TGCAGCGTTGAAGACAGGGCAACCTACAATGAGCAGTTCTTC.